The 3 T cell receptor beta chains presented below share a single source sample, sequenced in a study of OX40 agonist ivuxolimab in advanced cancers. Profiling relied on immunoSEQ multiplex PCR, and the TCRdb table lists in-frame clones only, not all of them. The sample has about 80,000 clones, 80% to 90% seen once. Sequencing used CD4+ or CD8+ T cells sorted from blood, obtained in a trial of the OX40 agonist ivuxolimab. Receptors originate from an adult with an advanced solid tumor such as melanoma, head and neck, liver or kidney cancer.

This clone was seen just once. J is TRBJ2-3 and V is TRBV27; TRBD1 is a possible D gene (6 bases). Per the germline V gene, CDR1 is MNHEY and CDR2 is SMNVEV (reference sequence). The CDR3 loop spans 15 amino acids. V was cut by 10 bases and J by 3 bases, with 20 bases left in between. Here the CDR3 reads CATTPQGFTTDTQYF. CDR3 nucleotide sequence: TGTGCCACCACCCCACAGGGATTTACGACAGATACGCAGTATTTT.

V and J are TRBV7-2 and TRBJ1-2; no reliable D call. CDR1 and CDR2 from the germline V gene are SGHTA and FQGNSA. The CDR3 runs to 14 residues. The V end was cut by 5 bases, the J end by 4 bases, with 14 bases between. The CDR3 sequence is CASSPRIGTYGYTF. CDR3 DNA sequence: TGTGCCAGCAGCCCCAGAATCGGCACCTATGGCTACACCTTC.

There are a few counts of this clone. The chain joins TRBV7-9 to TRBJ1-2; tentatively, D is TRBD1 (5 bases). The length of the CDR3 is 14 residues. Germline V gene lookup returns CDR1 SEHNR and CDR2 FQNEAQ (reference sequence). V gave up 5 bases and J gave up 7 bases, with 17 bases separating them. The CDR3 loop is CASSPSSGGSGYTF. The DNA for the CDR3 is TGTGCCAGCAGCCCGAGCTCGGGGGGTTCTGGCTACACCTTC.